The present TCR beta chain was sequenced within a study of identical twins' blood T cells. This clonotype turned up a few times. From the 5' RACE reads, TCRdb called clonotypes with MiXCR, one entry per CDR3 protein. Counted here are fewer than 450,000 distinct CDR3 sequences, about 28% occurring once; the ten biggest clones make up roughly 5.5%. Sequencing was carried out using PBMCs. The receptor's source is a woman between 18 and 50 years old in good health.

DNA for the CDR3: TGTGCCAGTAGTATGGCCCTTTCAAATGGCTACACCTTC. Amino acid sequence: CASSMALSNGYTF. The V gene is TRBV19, the J gene TRBJ1-2; D gene unclear. Trimming removed 3 bases from V and 6 bases from J, with 11 bases in between. CDR3 length: 13 amino acids. CDR1 is LNHDA, CDR2 SQIVND, per germline (reference sequence).